This T cell receptor (beta chain) was profiled in a study of CD8 T cells in ankylosing spondylitis. Using its own MiXCR run on the 5' RACE reads, TCRdb lists one record per CDR3 protein. Found here are 35,000 or so distinct CDR3 sequences, about 6% of them singletons; the top ten hold more than 10%. Germline V gene lookup returns CDR1 DFQATT and CDR2 SNEGSKA (reference sequence). The CDR3 runs 17 residues. The V end lost 3 bases, the J end lost 0 bases, and 18 bases lay between the germline ends. Within the sample, this clonotype is medium-sized. Source material: blood, either unsorted or a sorted T cell fraction (not recorded which). V and J are TRBV20-1 and TRBJ1-5; D might be TRBD1 (5 bases). This TCR derives from a male donor with ankylosing spondylitis or in good health (not recorded which). DNA for the CDR3: TGCAGTGCTAGTCCCACCGGGCGGGGGAATAGCAATCAGCCCCAGCATTTT. This sequence encodes CSASPTGRGNSNQPQHF.